These 21 T cell receptor beta chains originate from one sample sequenced in a study of cytomegalovirus exposure and HLA in healthy donors. It was with 60 Vbeta and 13 Jbeta primers that the PCR ran. Using immunoSEQ multiplex PCR, the repertoire was profiled, and TCRdb retains in-frame clones only, with some absent. The table includes fewer than 250,000 clones, 80% to 85% detected once. The sample comprised PBMCs. The receptor source for this set is a boy younger than 10 in good health and CMV-seronegative.

The chain recombines TRBV27 with TRBJ1-5; TRBD1 agrees at 7 bases. V was clipped by 5 bases and J by 7 bases; unmatched bases: 5. Germline lookup yields CDR1 MNHEY and CDR2 SMNVEV (reference sequence). This CDR3 spans 13 amino acids. The DNA for the CDR3 is TGTGCCAGCAGTCAGACAGGGTTGCAGCCCCAGCATTTT. It encodes CASSQTGLQPQHF.

V is TRBV29-1 and J is TRBJ2-7; the D is unclear. V was shortened by 5 bases and J by 3 bases, with 23 bases between the two germline ends. The CDR3 has 16 residues. Looked up from germline, CDR1 is SQVTM and CDR2 is ANQGSEA. The CDR3 DNA follows: TGCAGCGTTCTGACAAGAAGGTCCGCCTCATACTACGAGCAGTACTTC. Translated: CSVLTRRSASYYEQYF.

As regards this clone: At one of its ends the junction is not consistent with the germline gene, which may arise from a read error. CDR3 region: CASSLVLASGEQFF. CDR3 in DNA: TGTGCTAGCAGCTTAGTACTAGCAAGTGGGGAGCAGTTCTTC. The chain carries TRBV7-7 and TRBJ2-1; the D gene is possibly TRBD2 (6 bases). From germline, CDR1 is SSHAT and CDR2 FNYEAQ (reference sequence). The CDR3 has 14 amino acids.

This clone was observed a few times. V gene TRBV6-1 combines with J gene TRBJ2-7; 8 bases are shared with TRBD1. V dropped 10 bases and J dropped 4; count of bases not matched to a gene: 6. Per the germline V gene, CDR1 is MNHNS and CDR2 is SASEGT. This CDR3 comprises 12 residues. The CDR3 spells CAITDRAYEQYF. For the CDR3, the DNA is TGTGCCATTACGGACAGGGCTTACGAGCAGTACTTC.

J is TRBJ2-7 and V is TRBV5-1, with 9 positions matching TRBD2. J was trimmed by 1 base and V by 4 bases; bases with no gene match: 6. This CDR3 contains 15 residues. Germline CDR1 and CDR2: SGHRS and YFSETQ. CDR3 in DNA: TGCGCCAGCAGCACCGTAGCGGGGGTTTCCTACGAGCAGTACTTC. Translating gives CASSTVAGVSYEQYF.

This clone was counted between two and nine times. The rearrangement links TRBV5-6 to TRBJ1-1; tentative D call: TRBD1 (5 bases). Germline V gives CDR1 SGHDT, CDR2 YYEEEE. Trimming pared 0 bases from V and 4 bases from J, leaving 10 bases between. The CDR3 is 14 amino acids. The CDR3 sequence is CASSLGGEGTEAFF. The DNA of the CDR3 is TGTGCCAGCAGCTTGGGGGGGGAGGGCACTGAAGCTTTCTTT.

There are a few counts of this clone. This sequence joins TRBV6-5 and TRBJ1-6; D is unresolved. Germline V CDR1 and CDR2: MNHEY, SVGAGI. V was shortened by 7 bases and J by 7 bases, with 14 bases between the two germline ends. The CDR3 has 14 amino acids. The CDR3 region has the DNA TGTGCCAGCACCCGAGGTCATGACAATTCACCCCTCCACTTT. Amino acid sequence: CASTRGHDNSPLHF.

J is TRBJ2-3 and V is TRBV5-1, with 8 bases identical to TRBD2. CDR3 size: 14 residues. CDR1 SGHRS and CDR2 YFSETQ come from the germline V gene. V dropped 4 bases and J dropped 1; count of bases not matched to a gene: 2. The DNA of the CDR3 is TGCGCCAGCAGCCCGGGACTAGGCACAGATACGCAGTATTTT. This translates into CASSPGLGTDTQYF.

This clone was recorded only once. The J gene is TRBJ1-2, the V gene TRBV7-8; a possible D gene is TRBD1 (6 bases). Germline CDR1 is SGHVS and CDR2 is FQNEAQ. Trimming cost V 5 bases and J 8 bases, with 15 bases left between them. The length of the CDR3 is 13 residues. In nucleotides, the CDR3 is TGTGCCAGCAGCAGTGGACAGCTGGAGGGCTACACCTTC. Its translation: CASSSGQLEGYTF.

V usage is TRBV18 and J usage is TRBJ1-1; the D gene is possibly TRBD1 (6 bases). CDR1 is KGHSH, CDR2 LQKENI, per germline. This CDR3 is 16 amino acids long. Trimming pared 0 bases from V and 0 bases from J, leaving 11 bases between. Here the CDR3 DNA reads TGTGCCAGCTCACCACCGATAGGGACAATGAACACTGAAGCTTTCTTT. Protein: CASSPPIGTMNTEAFF.

The V call is TRBV10-1, the J call TRBJ2-7; 10 positions agree with TRBD2. The CDR3 spans 15 residues. In germline, CDR1 is WNHNN, CDR2 SYGVQD (reference sequence). Trimming removed 7 bases from V and 5 bases from J; junction bases left unmatched: 11. The CDR3 DNA is TGCGCCAGCATTGTACCCGGGACTAGCGCTAACGAGCAGTACTTC. It encodes CASIVPGTSANEQYF.

The chain carries TRBV11-2 and TRBJ1-2; D gene unclear. There are 14 residues in the CDR3. In germline, CDR1 is SGHAT, CDR2 FQNNGV. Trimming took off 1 base at V and 8 bases at J, with 14 bases between the two ends. This CDR3 reads CASSLGRGMLGYTF. The CDR3 region has the DNA TGTGCCAGCAGCTTAGGGAGAGGGATGTTGGGCTACACCTTC.

This clone occurred a few times. The V gene is TRBV29-1, the J gene TRBJ2-3, with TRBD1 matching over 8 bases. Germline V gives CDR1 SQVTM, CDR2 ANQGSEA. This CDR3 is built from 14 residues. V lost 5 bases and J lost 2; bases outside the gene matches: 6. The CDR3, as DNA: TGCAGCGTTAACAGGGGGGTTAACACAGATACGCAGTATTTT. Its protein is CSVNRGVNTDTQYF.

This clone was observed a few times. The chain carries TRBV27 and TRBJ1-1; D call uncertain. CDR3 length: 13 amino acids. V lost 1 base to trimming and J lost 3 bases, with 6 bases between them. In germline, CDR1 is MNHEY, CDR2 SMNVEV (reference sequence). CDR3 nucleotide sequence: TGTGCCAGCAGTTTATTCGGGTACACTGAAGCTTTCTTT. It specifies CASSLFGYTEAFF.

V gene TRBV7-9 combines with J gene TRBJ2-7; perhaps TRBD2 as D (6 bases). Germline V lookup: CDR1 SEHNR, CDR2 FQNEAQ (reference sequence). CDR3 length: 13 amino acids. Trimming pared 8 bases from V and 0 bases from J, leaving 11 bases between. The CDR3, as DNA: TGTGCCAGCGGAAGGGACTTCTCCTACGAGCAGTACTTC. Encoded protein: CASGRDFSYEQYF. The variable domain in full, with the rest retrieved from reference TRBV7-9 and TRBJ2-7, is DTGVSQNPRHKITKRGQNVTFRCDPISEHNRLYWYRQTLGQGPEFLTYFQNEAQLEKSRLLSDRFSAERPKGSFSTLEIQRTEQGDSAMYLCASGRDFSYEQYFGPGTRLTVT.

The chain uses TRBV7-3 and TRBJ2-5; D perhaps matches TRBD2 (6 bases). This CDR3 has 18 residues. The germline CDR1 and CDR2 sequences are SGHTA and FQGTGA. V lost 5 bases and J lost 5, with 27 bases in between. CDR3 in DNA: TGTGCCAGCAGCCCTAATGGACCCCGGGGGTCGGGTTTGGAGACCCAGTACTTC. It encodes CASSPNGPRGSGLETQYF.

This clone has only one observation. The junction departs from germline at one end; a sequencing error may be responsible. This chain joins TRBV6-6 and TRBJ2-5, with D maybe TRBD1 (6 bases). CDR1 MNHNY and CDR2 SVGAGI come from the germline V gene (reference sequence). The CDR3 is 13 residues long. CDR3 sequence (DNA): TGTACCAGCAGCAAACAGGGTGGGGAGACCCAGTACTTC. Translating gives CTSSKQGGETQYF.

V gene TRBV12-2 combines with J gene TRBJ2-4; the D call in the table, TRBD2, was not verified against the DNA. TRBV12-2 is termed a pseudogene. CDR3 length equals 18 residues. The CDR3, as DNA: TGTGCAAGTCGCTTTATTAAGGGGAGGGGAAGAGCCAAAAACATTCAGTACTTC. Amino acids: CASRFIKGRGRAKNIQYF.

The J gene is TRBJ2-3, the V gene TRBV2; 7 bases match TRBD2. With V trimmed by 1 base and J by 2 bases, 6 bases remained unmatched. The CDR3 runs 16 residues. Germline V lookup: CDR1 SNHLY, CDR2 FYNNEI. CDR3 sequence reads: CASSEDGGRYTDTQYF. DNA of the CDR3: TGTGCCAGCAGTGAAGACGGGGGGAGATACACAGATACGCAGTATTTT.

This clone has only a few counts. The chain joins TRBV5-5 to TRBJ1-4, with 12 bases that match TRBD1. Germline values: CDR1 SGHKS, CDR2 YYEKEE (reference sequence). The CDR3 totals 15 residues. Trimming at V came to 3 bases and at J to 4 bases, leaving 1 base not matched to a gene. The CDR3 region has the DNA TGTGCCAGCAGCTGGGACAGGGGGCGTAATGAAAAACTGTTTTTT. Its protein is CASSWDRGRNEKLFF.

The chain couples TRBV7-8 to TRBJ1-2, with TRBD1 matching over 8 bases. The germline V gene encodes CDR1 SGHVS and CDR2 FQNEAQ. V dropped 3 bases and J dropped 4; count of bases not matched to a gene: 1. The CDR3 totals 13 residues. CDR3 in DNA: TGTGCCAGCAGCTTGGACAGGGTCTATGGCTACACCTTC. Its protein is CASSLDRVYGYTF.